Sequencing of this T cell receptor beta chain was carried out in a study of CD8 T cells in Susac syndrome. TCR beta sequencing covered blood CD8+ and CD4+ T cells. The multiple sclerosis controls were treatment-naive patients with relapsing-remitting disease that was stable or active. The CDR3 runs 15 residues. V lost 0 bases and J 2 bases, leaving 11 bases between the germline ends. In germline, CDR1 is SGHKS, CDR2 YYEKEE (reference sequence). With random hexamers, roughly 0.45 to 1 ug RNA was reverse transcribed. TCRdb re-analysed the immunoSEQ multiplex PCR reads in MiXCR, keeping a single row per CDR3 protein. The table records 150,000 to 200,000 distinct CDR3 sequences, approximately 94% of them present only once.

Sequencing was performed on CD4+ T cells from PBMCs. The clonotype originates from a human donor with multiple sclerosis. The V and J genes are TRBV5-5 and TRBJ1-2, with D hard to call. CDR3 bases: TGTGCCAGCAGCTTGGGGACCGCCAGAAACTATGGCTACACCTTC. Translation gives CASSLGTARNYGYTF.